What follows are 5 T cell receptor beta chains derived from one specimen sequenced in a study of memory CD4+ T cells and cytomegalovirus serostatus. Sequencing was performed with immunoSEQ multiplex PCR; in TCRdb, only in-frame clones are kept and a portion is missing. The sample holds 54,000 or so clones, roughly 81% seen once. Single viable CD3+CD4+CD8-CD45RO+ cells were sorted as the memory CD4+ T cells. The specimen sequenced was memory CD4+ T cells from blood. Receptors were obtained from an adult in good health and CMV-seronegative.

The V and J genes are TRBV18 and TRBJ2-7; D might be TRBD1 or TRBD2, each matching 5 bases. In germline, CDR1 is KGHSH, CDR2 LQKENI. This CDR3 spans 15 amino acids. With 6 bases removed from V and 6 bases from J, the gap between germline ends came to 21 bases. CDR3 in DNA: TGTGCCAGCTCCAATTCCCGAGGGGCAAGGGGCGAGCAGTACTTC. It codes for CASSNSRGARGEQYF.

This chain joins TRBV29-1 and TRBJ1-5; 7 bases are shared with TRBD1. The CDR3 runs 12 residues. Germline CDR1 SQVTM, CDR2 ANQGSEA. V lost 5 bases, J lost 4 bases, and 2 bases stayed unmatched. CDR3 amino acids: CSVSRGNQPQHF. The DNA for the CDR3 is TGCAGCGTTAGCAGGGGGAATCAGCCCCAGCATTTT.

This clone is a singleton in its sample. The gene calls are TRBV11-3 and TRBJ2-2, with TRBD1 matching 7 bases. Trimming at V came to 5 bases and at J to 1 base, leaving 4 bases not matched to a gene. CDR1 and CDR2 from the germline V gene are SGHNT and YENEEA. This CDR3 spans 15 amino acids. As DNA, the CDR3 is TGTGCCAGCAGCCCCGACAGGGTGAACACCGGGGAGCTGTTTTTT. Encoded protein: CASSPDRVNTGELFF. The whole variable domain, filled in from reference TRBV11-3 and TRBJ2-2, reads EAGVVQSPRYKIIEKKQPVAFWCNPISGHNTLYWYLQNLGQGPELLIRYENEEAVDDSQLPKDRFSAERLKGVDSTLKIQPAELGDSAVYLCASSPDRVNTGELFFGEGSRLTVL.

As DNA, the CDR3 is TGTGCCAGCAGCTTAGCTGACCTGGGAGGCTACACCTTC. Protein product: CASSLADLGGYTF. The chain is built from TRBV7-2 and TRBJ1-2, with no clear D. Germline V gene sequence: CDR1 SGHTA, CDR2 FQGNSA. The CDR3 covers 13 residues. V lost 0 bases and J 8 bases, leaving 10 bases between the germline ends.

The chain is built from TRBV7-2 and TRBJ1-2; D gene ambiguous. Trimming took 0 bases from V and 1 from J, leaving 12 bases between them. The CDR3 totals 16 residues. Germline loops: CDR1 SGHTA, CDR2 FQGNSA. DNA for the CDR3: TGTGCCAGCAGCTTAGCCGGTGGAGGGCTTAACTATGGCTACACCTTC. Translating it yields CASSLAGGGLNYGYTF.